Listed here are 18 T cell receptor beta chains from one sample, sequenced in a study of blood T cell repertoires in COVID-19. The table came from immunoSEQ multiplex PCR; TCRdb's copy has only in-frame clones and leaves some out. The sample records 350,000 to 500,000 clones, nearly 90% being singletons. The sample taken for sequencing was PBMCs or T cells enriched from blood (not recorded which). The receptors shown here come from a woman aged 18 to 35 who had been exposed to COVID-19.

The chain couples TRBV28 to TRBJ1-6; 9 bases agree with TRBD1. This CDR3 has 14 amino acids. The V gene's germline CDR1 is MDHEN and CDR2 SYDVKM. Unmatched junction bases numbered 4, after V lost 5 bases and J lost 8 bases. CDR3 sequence: CASSKQGAYSPLHF. The CDR3 DNA reads TGTGCCAGCAGTAAACAGGGGGCGTATTCACCCCTCCACTTT.

V usage is TRBV7-9 and J usage is TRBJ1-4; 11 bases fit TRBD1. The V gene's germline CDR1 is SEHNR and CDR2 FQNEAQ (reference sequence). The CDR3 covers 14 residues. With V trimmed by 4 bases and J by 12 bases, 7 bases remained unmatched. The CDR3, as DNA: TGTGCCAGCAGCTCAGGACAGGGGGCGCAGCAACTGTTTTTT. Protein: CASSSGQGAQQLFF.

V usage is TRBV4-3 and J usage is TRBJ2-3, with a tentative D call TRBD1 (5 bases). The CDR3 totals 15 residues. Trimming cost V 1 base and J 2 bases, with 10 bases left between them. CDR1 is LGHNA, CDR2 YSLEER, per germline. CDR3: CASSQVLGVTDTQYF. The CDR3 bases are TGCGCCAGCAGCCAAGTCCTAGGGGTCACAGATACGCAGTATTTT.

This clone was detected only once. The chain uses TRBV3-1 (or the pseudogene TRBV3-2) and TRBJ2-5; 7 bases are shared with TRBD2. V was clipped by 1 base and J by 3 bases; unmatched bases: 11. This CDR3 has 17 amino acids. Germline values: CDR1 LGHDT, CDR2 YNNKEL (reference sequence). As DNA, the CDR3 is TGTGCCAGCAGCCAAGGATTTTTGGCGGGGGTAAAAGAGACCCAGTACTTC. It encodes CASSQGFLAGVKETQYF.

The V and J genes are TRBV7-8 and TRBJ2-5; 8 bases match TRBD1. The CDR3 covers 14 residues. Germline assignment: CDR1 SGHVS and CDR2 FQNEAQ. V was pared by 5 bases and J by 4 bases, with 6 bases of the junction left unmatched. The CDR3 loop reads CASSPTGGTETQYF. The CDR3 bases are TGTGCCAGCAGCCCTACAGGGGGGACAGAGACCCAGTACTTC.

The chain is built from TRBV10-3 and TRBJ2-7, with 10 nucleotides matching TRBD1. Germline loops: CDR1 ENHRY, CDR2 SYGVKD. V trimming: 6 bases; J trimming: 3 bases; junction bases outside the gene matches: 2. The CDR3 covers 13 residues. CDR3 region: CAISRDRGYEQYF. CDR3 nucleotides: TGTGCCATCAGCCGGGACAGGGGCTACGAGCAGTACTTC.

This clone was seen only once. The chain combines TRBV27 with TRBJ2-2; tentative D call: TRBD2 (6 bases). The germline V and J ends were trimmed by 3 bases and 3 bases, with 8 bases remaining between them. The CDR3 runs 14 residues. From germline, CDR1 is MNHEY and CDR2 SMNVEV (reference sequence). The DNA for the CDR3 is TGTGCCAGCAGTTTCGGGGGAGACACCGGGGAGCTGTTTTTT. Amino acids: CASSFGGDTGELFF.

The chain is built from TRBV28 and TRBJ2-4; 8 positions agree with TRBD2. V lost 4 bases, J lost 6 bases, and 5 bases stayed unmatched. Germline lookup yields CDR1 MDHEN and CDR2 SYDVKM. CDR3 length: 14 amino acids. CDR3 sequence reads: CASSSGGPLNIQYF. The CDR3 bases are TGTGCCAGCAGTTCGGGGGGGCCCTTAAACATTCAGTACTTC.

In DNA, the CDR3 is TGTGCCAGCTCACCACCGGACAGAATTAACTATGGCTACACCTTC. Protein: CASSPPDRINYGYTF. V usage is TRBV18 and J usage is TRBJ1-2; possible D gene TRBD1, 6 bases. Between the trimmed V and J ends, which lost 0 bases and 1 base, there was a span of 9 bases. This CDR3 is 15 amino acids long. Germline-derived CDR1 and CDR2 are KGHSH and LQKENI. The full variable domain, completed using reference TRBV18 and TRBJ1-2, is NAGVMQNPRHLVRRRGQEARLRCSPMKGHSHVYWYRQLPEEGLKFMVYLQKENIIDESGMPKERFSAEFPKEGPSILRIQQVVRGDSAAYFCASSPPDRINYGYTFGSGTRLTVV.

The V call is TRBV6-5, the J call TRBJ2-3; 9 positions agree with TRBD2. Germline CDR1 and CDR2: MNHEY and SVGAGI. Trimming removed 2 bases from V and 2 bases from J; junction bases left unmatched: 5. The CDR3 has 16 residues. The CDR3 sequence is CASSYTWTSATDTQYF. In DNA, the CDR3 is TGTGCCAGCAGTTACACGTGGACTAGCGCCACAGATACGCAGTATTTT.

The chain uses TRBV25-1 and TRBJ2-7; no firm D call. Trimming left V 0 bases short and J 7 bases short, with 13 bases between. Germline V gives CDR1 MGHDK, CDR2 SYGVNS. This CDR3 region has 14 residues. CDR3 bases: TGTGCCAGCAGTGAATACGGCGGCCTTCGGGAGCAGTACTTC. Amino acids: CASSEYGGLREQYF.

This sequence joins TRBV11-2 and TRBJ2-7; TRBD1 matches at 10 bases. V was pared by 1 base and J by 7 bases, with 7 bases of the junction left unmatched. From germline, CDR1 is SGHAT and CDR2 FQNNGV. The CDR3 is 15 amino acids. The CDR3 here is CASSLGPGQGSEQYF. The CDR3 DNA is TGTGCCAGCAGCTTAGGCCCGGGACAGGGGTCTGAGCAGTACTTC.

The J gene is TRBJ2-1, the V gene TRBV19; D possibly corresponds to TRBD2 (6 bases). Trimming removed 8 bases at V and 0 bases at J, with 14 bases between. CDR3 length equals 15 residues. Germline values: CDR1 LNHDA, CDR2 SQIVND (reference sequence). The CDR3 region is CASGVAGSSYNEQFF. In DNA form, the CDR3 reads TGTGCCAGTGGTGTTGCGGGGAGCTCCTACAATGAGCAGTTCTTC.

The chain joins TRBV6-6 to TRBJ2-1, with D possibly TRBD2 on 7 matching bases. Germline CDR1 and CDR2: MNHNY and SVGAGI (reference sequence). V lost 6 bases to trimming and J lost 8 bases, with 23 bases between them. The CDR3 contains 16 residues. Written as DNA, the CDR3 is TGTGCCAGCAGGAGCAGGGTGGGCGCGGGGGCAGATGAGCAGTTCTTC. This sequence encodes CASRSRVGAGADEQFF.

This clone turned up a few times. The V gene is TRBV7-9, the J gene TRBJ1-1; the match to TRBD1 covers 10 bases. The CDR3 contains 18 residues. Germline loops: CDR1 SEHNR, CDR2 FQNEAQ (reference sequence). The junction had 12 bases not matched to a gene; V was cut back by 2 bases and J by 3 bases. This chain's CDR3 is CASSLLTHRDRGDTEAFF. The CDR3 nucleotides are TGTGCCAGCAGCTTATTGACCCACCGGGACAGGGGAGACACTGAAGCTTTCTTT.

The V gene is TRBV11-2, the J gene TRBJ1-4; D perhaps matches TRBD1 (5 bases). The germline gives CDR1 SGHAT, CDR2 FQNNGV. CDR3 length: 17 residues. Trimming left V 5 bases short and J 0 bases short, with 16 bases between. DNA for the CDR3: TGTGCCAGCAGCCAGGGCGGGGGGTTGGCAACTAATGAAAAACTGTTTTTT. Amino acids: CASSQGGGLATNEKLFF.

V gene TRBV18 combines with J gene TRBJ2-7, with 7 positions matching TRBD1. Germline V lookup: CDR1 KGHSH, CDR2 LQKENI. The V gene end was trimmed by 3 bases and the J gene end by 4 bases; junction bases not matched to a gene: 9. The CDR3 is made up of 15 amino acids. CDR3 protein: CASSPQPGTVYEQYF. Here the CDR3 DNA reads TGTGCCAGCTCACCCCAACCCGGGACAGTTTACGAGCAGTACTTC.

The chain is built from TRBV28 and TRBJ2-5, with 10 bases that match TRBD1. Trimming at V came to 6 bases and at J to 2 bases, leaving 6 bases not matched to a gene. CDR1 MDHEN and CDR2 SYDVKM come from the germline V gene. The CDR3 runs to 15 residues. The CDR3 spells CASSLGTGVQETQYF. CDR3 in DNA: TGTGCCAGCAGCCTCGGGACAGGGGTACAAGAGACCCAGTACTTC.